Shown below are 18 T cell receptor beta chains from a single sample sequenced in a study of T cell responses to AZD1222 COVID-19 vaccine. Sequenced by immunoSEQ multiplex PCR; TCRdb stores in-frame clones only, minus some. The profile shows tens of thousands of clones, less than 90% of them singletons. The sequencing here drew on peripheral blood, taken on day 0 of AZD1222 vaccination. These receptors were collected from an adult in good health.

The V gene is TRBV5-4, the J gene TRBJ1-2; the match to TRBD1 covers 11 bases. The CDR3 length is 15 residues. The V and J ends lost 0 bases and 4 bases, in that order; junction bases with no gene match: 2. Germline assignment: CDR1 SGHNT and CDR2 YYREEE (reference sequence). The CDR3: CASSLVGQGGYGYTF. CDR3 nucleotides: TGTGCCAGCAGCTTGGTGGGACAGGGGGGCTATGGCTACACCTTC.

The rearrangement uses TRBV11-2 and TRBJ1-1; D call uncertain. V lost 2 bases and J lost 4, with 11 bases in between. Germline loops: CDR1 SGHAT, CDR2 FQNNGV. The CDR3 spans 14 residues. The CDR3 coding sequence is TGTGCCAGCAGCTTATCGGGGTGGGTCACTGAAGCTTTCTTT. It is translated as CASSLSGWVTEAFF. The entire variable domain, with the rest obtained from reference TRBV11-2 and TRBJ1-1, is as follows: EAGVAQSPRYKIIEKRQSVAFWCNPISGHATLYWYQQILGQGPKLLIQFQNNGVVDDSQLPKDRFSAERLKGVDSTLKIQPAKLEDSAVYLCASSLSGWVTEAFFGQGTRLTVV.

The chain employs TRBV28 and TRBJ1-1, with a weak D call TRBD1 (5 bases). This CDR3 comprises 13 residues. Germline V gene data show CDR1 as MDHEN and CDR2 as SYDVKM. V lost 4 bases and J 10 bases, leaving 16 bases between the germline ends. CDR3: CASSSGSGRGAFF. CDR3 in DNA: TGTGCCAGCAGTTCAGGGAGTGGGAGGGGAGCTTTCTTT.

The chain combines TRBV11-2 with TRBJ2-1; a possible D gene is TRBD2 (5 bases). This CDR3 has 15 residues. V dropped 7 bases and J dropped 4 bases, with 17 bases sitting between them. CDR1 and CDR2 (germline): SGHAT, FQNNGV. The CDR3 nucleotides read TGTGCCAGCATCACCGGACTCACTCAGTACAATGAGCAGTTCTTC. Residues: CASITGLTQYNEQFF.

The chain has TRBV6-5 and TRBJ2-3; D unresolved. Per the germline V gene, CDR1 is MNHEY and CDR2 is SVGAGI. The length of the CDR3 is 15 residues. Trimming removed 0 bases at V and 0 bases at J, with 7 bases between. The CDR3 loop is CASSYSRASTDTQYF. The CDR3 nucleotides read TGTGCCAGCAGTTACTCCCGGGCGAGCACAGATACGCAGTATTTT.

The chain employs TRBV2 and TRBJ2-5; the match to TRBD1 covers 10 bases. The CDR3 consists of 14 residues. V lost 5 bases to trimming and J lost 5 bases; unmatched junction nucleotides: 5. CDR1 is SNHLY and CDR2 is FYNNEI in the germline V gene. CDR3 region: CASSLDRGLETQYF. DNA of the CDR3: TGTGCCAGCAGTCTCGACAGGGGGCTGGAGACCCAGTACTTC.

The rearrangement links TRBV4-1 to TRBJ1-3; D gene uncertain. This CDR3 is 17 amino acids long. In germline, CDR1 is MGHRA, CDR2 YSYEKL. V was shortened by 1 base and J by 0 bases, with 13 bases between the two germline ends. The CDR3 DNA follows: TGCGCCAGCAGCCAAGGCCCAGCTTCGGGCTCTGGAAACACCATATATTTT. Protein product: CASSQGPASGSGNTIYF.

The V and J genes are TRBV28 and TRBJ2-7; D is ambiguous. The V gene lost 3 bases and the J gene lost 2 bases, with 8 bases spanning the gap. Germline CDR1 and CDR2: MDHEN and SYDVKM. There are 13 residues in the CDR3. Written as DNA, the CDR3 is TGTGCCAGCAGTTTTATTGGACCCTACGAGCAGTACTTC. It codes for CASSFIGPYEQYF.

This clone was seen only once. The chain carries TRBV7-8 and TRBJ1-4; D unresolved. Trimming cost V 0 bases and J 3 bases, with 8 bases left between them. In germline, CDR1 is SGHVS, CDR2 FQNEAQ. This CDR3 region has 15 residues. This chain's CDR3 is CASSLAVAPNEKLFF. Here the CDR3 DNA reads TGTGCCAGCAGCTTAGCGGTGGCGCCTAATGAAAAACTGTTTTTT.

Here the CDR3 reads CASGTGAHSSGANVLTF. The CDR3 nucleotides read TGTGCCAGCGGAACAGGGGCACACAGCTCTGGGGCCAACGTCCTGACTTTC. The chain combines TRBV28 with TRBJ2-6, with 7 bases identical to TRBD1. Per germline, CDR1 MDHEN and CDR2 SYDVKM. The CDR3 totals 17 residues. V trimming: 8 bases; J trimming: 0 bases; junction bases outside the gene matches: 10.

This chain's CDR3 is CASSGKGNSYNSPLHF. DNA for the CDR3: TGTGCCAGCAGTGGGAAGGGGAACTCCTATAATTCACCCCTCCACTTT. The J gene is TRBJ1-6, the V gene TRBV2; D possibly corresponds to TRBD1 (5 bases). The V end was cut by 4 bases, the J end by 0 bases, with 10 bases between. CDR3 length: 16 residues. Germline CDR1 and CDR2: SNHLY and FYNNEI.

This clone was found a few times. V usage is TRBV12-3 or TRBV12-4 and J usage is TRBJ2-7, with D maybe TRBD2 (6 bases). V was cut by 6 bases and J by 3 bases, with 12 bases left in between. There are 13 residues in the CDR3. CDR3 coding DNA: TGTGCCAGCAGAACTTCCGGGGGCTACGAGCAGTACTTC. Its protein product is CASRTSGGYEQYF.

The V call is TRBV5-4, the J call TRBJ1-6, with 7 positions matching TRBD1. Germline CDR1 and CDR2: SGHNT and YYREEE (reference sequence). After removal of 4 bases from V and 7 bases from J, the junction contained 8 bases not matched to a gene. This CDR3 has 15 residues. The CDR3 loop is CASSTRTGLNSPLHF. The CDR3 nucleotides are TGTGCCAGCAGCACCCGGACAGGTCTGAATTCACCCCTCCACTTT.

The rearrangement links TRBV18 to TRBJ2-7, with 7 bases identical to TRBD1. There are 14 residues in the CDR3. With V trimmed by 0 bases and J by 5 bases, 4 bases remained unmatched. CDR1 KGHSH and CDR2 LQKENI come from the germline V gene. CDR3 bases: TGTGCCAGCTCACCACCGCGAGGGGGCGACGAGCAGTACTTC. Protein: CASSPPRGGDEQYF. The full variable domain, rest sourced from reference TRBV18 and TRBJ2-7, is NAGVMQNPRHLVRRRGQEARLRCSPMKGHSHVYWYRQLPEEGLKFMVYLQKENIIDESGMPKERFSAEFPKEGPSILRIQQVVRGDSAAYFCASSPPRGGDEQYFGPGTRLTVT.

The gene calls are TRBV7-9 and TRBJ1-2; 7 nucleotides match TRBD1. J gave up 6 bases and V 1 base, and 5 bases lay outside the gene matches. This CDR3 contains 14 residues. Germline CDR1 is SEHNR and CDR2 is FQNEAQ (reference sequence). DNA for the CDR3: TGTGCCAGCAGCTTAGAACCGGGACAGAATGGCTACACCTTC. The encoded protein is CASSLEPGQNGYTF.

V usage is TRBV10-3 and J usage is TRBJ2-5; 7 bases match TRBD1. V dropped 0 bases and J dropped 3; count of bases not matched to a gene: 7. The CDR3 runs 16 residues. The germline V gene encodes CDR1 ENHRY and CDR2 SYGVKD. In DNA form, the CDR3 reads TGTGCCATCAGTGAGTCGTTAACCGGGACAGAAGAGACCCAGTACTTC. Amino acids: CAISESLTGTEETQYF.

The rearrangement uses TRBV6-4 and TRBJ1-1; D remains unclear. In germline, CDR1 is MRHNA, CDR2 SNTAGT. The CDR3 runs 14 residues. The ends were cut back, 3 bases at V and 3 bases at J, with 11 bases in the middle. The CDR3 nucleotides are TGTGCCAGCAGTGAAAACCCAGAAGACACTGAAGCTTTCTTT. Translation: CASSENPEDTEAFF.

The CDR3, as DNA: TGTGCCAGCAGCCTGGGACCGGAGGGGGTATACGAGCAGTACTTC. It encodes CASSLGPEGVYEQYF. The rearrangement joins TRBV13 to TRBJ2-7; D could derive from TRBD1 or TRBD2 (6 bases each). The germline gives CDR1 PRHDT, CDR2 FYEKMQ (reference sequence). This CDR3 has 15 amino acids. V gave up 5 bases and J gave up 4 bases, with 18 bases separating them. The whole variable domain, remainder taken from reference TRBV13 and TRBJ2-7, is AAGVIQSPRHLIKEKRETATLKCYPIPRHDTVYWYQQGPGQDPQFLISFYEKMQSDKGSIPDRFSAQQFSDYHSELNMSSLELGDSALYFCASSLGPEGVYEQYFGPGTRLTVT.